Below, one T cell receptor (beta chain) is given with its context. Germline V gene data show CDR1 as SGHTA and CDR2 as FQGNSA. J was trimmed by 4 bases and V by 5 bases; bases with no gene match: 8. The CDR3 is 16 residues long. The data belong to a study of OX40 agonist ivuxolimab in advanced cancers. Only in-frame clones appear in the TCRdb table, and some are missing; sequencing was by immunoSEQ multiplex PCR. Of around 110,000 clones listed, approximately 90% are singletons. The sequence was collected from an adult with an advanced solid tumor such as melanoma, head and neck, liver or kidney cancer. The rearrangement joins TRBV7-2 to TRBJ2-1; 10 bases align to TRBD2. Sequencing was performed on CD4+ or CD8+ T cells sorted from blood, taken in a trial of the OX40 agonist ivuxolimab. CDR3 DNA: TGTGCCAGCAGCCCTATGGGACTAGCGTTATACAATGAGCAGTTCTTC. As protein: CASSPMGLALYNEQFF.